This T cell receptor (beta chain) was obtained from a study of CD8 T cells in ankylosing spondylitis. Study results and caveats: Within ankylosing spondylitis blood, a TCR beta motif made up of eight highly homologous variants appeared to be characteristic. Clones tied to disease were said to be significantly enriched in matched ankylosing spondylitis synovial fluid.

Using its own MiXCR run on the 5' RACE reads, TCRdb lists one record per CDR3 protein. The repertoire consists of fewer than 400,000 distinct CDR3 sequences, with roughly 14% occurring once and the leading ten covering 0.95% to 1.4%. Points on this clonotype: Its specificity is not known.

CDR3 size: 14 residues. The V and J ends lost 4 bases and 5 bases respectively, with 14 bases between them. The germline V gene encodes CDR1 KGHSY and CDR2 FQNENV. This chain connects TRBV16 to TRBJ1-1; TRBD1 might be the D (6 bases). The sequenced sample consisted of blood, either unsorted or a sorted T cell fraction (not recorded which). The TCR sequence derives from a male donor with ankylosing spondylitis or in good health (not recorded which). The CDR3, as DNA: TGTGCCAGCAGCCTCCTCCGAGGGGGAACTGAAGCTTTCTTT. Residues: CASSLLRGGTEAFF.